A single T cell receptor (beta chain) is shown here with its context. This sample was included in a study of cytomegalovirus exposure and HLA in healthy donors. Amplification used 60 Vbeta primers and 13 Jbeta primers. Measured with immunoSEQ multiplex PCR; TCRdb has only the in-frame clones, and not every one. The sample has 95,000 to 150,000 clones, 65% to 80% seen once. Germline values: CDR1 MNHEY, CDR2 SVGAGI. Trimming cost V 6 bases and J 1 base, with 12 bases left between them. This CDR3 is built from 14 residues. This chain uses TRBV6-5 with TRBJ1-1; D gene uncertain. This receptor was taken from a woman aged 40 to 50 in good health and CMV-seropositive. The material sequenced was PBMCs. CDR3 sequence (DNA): TGTGCCAGCAGCCCTCTAACTCCGAACACTGAAGCTTTCTTT. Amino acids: CASSPLTPNTEAFF.